Listed below are T cell receptor beta chains from one sample, sequenced in a study of CD8+ T cells in alopecia areata. The method was immunoSEQ multiplex PCR; TCRdb's version includes in-frame clones alone and lacks a portion of them. The data contain over 150,000 clones, 50% to 60% of them singletons. Sequencing used CD4+ T cells sorted from blood, obtained at week 0. All receptors derive from a human donor with alopecia areata. The CDR3 runs from the conserved cysteine through the conserved F or W. Each record gives: D gene, J gene, V gene, clone size, CDR3 protein, CDR3 DNA. D genes are given only for firm matches. Where a row states a size, it is once, few, many or the class of an expanded clone; other rows omit it.

TRBD1,TRBJ1-1,TRBV19,NA,CASSIRDRGNTEAFF,TGTGCCAGTAGTATAAGGGACAGGGGGAACACTGAAGCTTTCTTT
NA,TRBJ1-2,TRBV5-1,NA,CASSLTLWGARDYGYTF,TGCGCCAGCAGCTTGACTCTTTGGGGGGCTAGGGACTATGGCTACACCTTC
NA,TRBJ1-2,TRBV6-5,few,CASSYQGNQGYTF,TGTGCCAGCAGTTATCAGGGGAATCAGGGCTACACCTTC
TRBD1,TRBJ2-7,TRBV25-1,few,CASSSRTGRYEQYF,TGTGCCAGCAGTAGCCGGACAGGGCGATACGAGCAGTACTTC
TRBD1,TRBJ1-1,TRBV5-1,NA,CASSYSRGHYTEAFF,TGCGCCAGCAGCTACAGCAGGGGGCATTACACTGAAGCTTTCTTT
NA,TRBJ1-6,TRBV4-1,NA,CASSPTLSPLHF,TGCGCCAGCAGCCCGACTCTTTCACCCCTCCACTTT
NA,TRBJ1-2,TRBV2,once,CASSERRPNYGYTF,TGTGCCAGCAGTGAACGCAGGCCCAACTATGGCTACACCTTC
TRBD1,TRBJ1-2,TRBV5-6,NA,CASSLSGQGAWGGYTF,TGTGCCAGCAGCTTGTCGGGACAGGGGGCGTGGGGCGGCTACACCTTC
NA,TRBJ2-3,TRBV5-1,NA,CASSLDANTDTQYF,TGCGCCAGCAGCTTGGACGCAAACACAGATACGCAGTATTTT
TRBD1,TRBJ2-5,TRBV9,NA,CASSQGAGTQYF,TGTGCCAGCAGCCAGGGGGCCGGGACCCAGTACTTC